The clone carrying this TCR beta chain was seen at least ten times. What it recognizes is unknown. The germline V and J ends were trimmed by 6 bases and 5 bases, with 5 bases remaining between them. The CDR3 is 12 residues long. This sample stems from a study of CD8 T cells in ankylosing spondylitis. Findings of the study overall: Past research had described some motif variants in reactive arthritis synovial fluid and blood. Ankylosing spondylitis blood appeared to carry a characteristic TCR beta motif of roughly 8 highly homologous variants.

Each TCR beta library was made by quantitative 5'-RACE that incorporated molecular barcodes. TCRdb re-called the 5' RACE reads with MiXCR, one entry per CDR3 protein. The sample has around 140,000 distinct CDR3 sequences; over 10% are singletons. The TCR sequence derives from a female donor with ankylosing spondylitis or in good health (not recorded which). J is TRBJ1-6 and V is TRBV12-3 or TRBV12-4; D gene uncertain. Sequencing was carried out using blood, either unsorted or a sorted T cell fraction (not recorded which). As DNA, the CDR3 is TGTGCCAGCAGGTCCGATAATTCACCCCTCCACTTT. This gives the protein CASRSDNSPLHF.